The 21 T cell receptor beta chains listed next were all sequenced from one sample in a study of CD4 T cells in relation to SARS-CoV-2 and coronaviruses. The unexposed donors gave CD4+ T cells in 2011-2018, prior to COVID-19. Data came from immunoSEQ multiplex PCR; TCRdb stores just in-frame clones and leaves some out. The sample lists approximately 70,000 clones; 93% were seen once. Source material: naive CD4+ T cells from PBMCs. Sample subset: naive CD4+ T cells isolated by negative enrichment. Receptors originate from a human donor in good health.

J is TRBJ1-2 and V is TRBV11-3; D is perhaps TRBD1 (5 bases). V shed 9 bases and J shed 6 bases, with 8 bases lying between them. In germline, CDR1 is SGHNT, CDR2 YENEEA. The CDR3 runs 10 residues. CDR3 DNA sequence: TGTGCCAGGGGACTGAATGGCTACACCTTC. This sequence encodes CARGLNGYTF.

The genes are TRBV7-2 and TRBJ1-2; D is unresolved. The CDR3 is made up of 15 amino acids. CDR1 and CDR2 (germline): SGHTA, FQGNSA. Trimming pared 3 bases from V and 3 bases from J, leaving 14 bases between. CDR3 nucleotides: TGTGCCAGCAGCTTGTCTGATGTTGGAGACTATGGCTACACCTTC. The encoded protein is CASSLSDVGDYGYTF.

The chain is built from TRBV5-1 and TRBJ2-3; the D gene could be TRBD1 or TRBD2 (5 bases each). V was trimmed by 0 bases and J by 6 bases, leaving 11 bases between them. There are 14 residues in the CDR3. Germline values: CDR1 SGHRS, CDR2 YFSETQ. The CDR3 here is CASSLAGPLDTQYF. CDR3 sequence (DNA): TGCGCCAGCAGCTTGGCGGGACCCTTGGATACGCAGTATTTT.

A single count supports this clone. The genes are TRBV5-6 and TRBJ2-3; 11 positions match TRBD1. V shed 4 bases, J shed 6 bases, and the junction held 10 bases outside the gene matches. Germline-derived CDR1 and CDR2 are SGHDT and YYEEEE. The CDR3 covers 16 residues. CDR3 DNA: TGTGCCAGCAGCAAAACCGGGACAGGGGGAGTCGATACGCAGTATTTT. Translated, it gives CASSKTGTGGVDTQYF.

This sequence joins TRBV18 and TRBJ2-1; 10 bases agree with TRBD2. The CDR3 consists of 16 residues. V shed 3 bases, J shed 4 bases, and the junction held 6 bases outside the gene matches. Germline V CDR1 and CDR2: KGHSH, LQKENI. This CDR3 is CASSPWTSGDYNEQFF. CDR3 DNA: TGTGCCAGCTCACCGTGGACTAGCGGAGATTACAATGAGCAGTTCTTC.

The chain recombines TRBV11-2 with TRBJ2-5; 9 bases are a match to TRBD2. The germline V gene has CDR1 SGHAT and CDR2 FQNNGV. The V segment lost 2 bases and the J segment 2 bases; nucleotides outside the gene matches: 9. The CDR3 spans 17 residues. The chain's CDR3 is CASSLYPRLAAQETQYF. DNA of the CDR3: TGTGCCAGCAGCTTATACCCCAGACTAGCGGCTCAAGAGACCCAGTACTTC.

The rearrangement links TRBV10-3 to TRBJ2-3; 8 positions agree with TRBD1. The trim removed 6 bases at V and 0 bases at J, leaving 8 bases unmatched. CDR1 is ENHRY and CDR2 is SYGVKD in the germline V gene. The CDR3 spans 16 residues. The CDR3 loop reads CAIRPGTGTSTDTQYF. The CDR3 DNA reads TGTGCCATCAGACCGGGGACAGGAACTAGCACAGATACGCAGTATTTT.

V gene TRBV3-1 (or the pseudogene TRBV3-2) combines with J gene TRBJ2-7; the D is unclear. Trimming removed 5 bases at V and 2 bases at J, with 16 bases between. This CDR3 comprises 15 residues. Germline values: CDR1 LGHDT, CDR2 YNNKEL (reference sequence). The CDR3 DNA reads TGTGCCAGCAGCTTAGGCTTCCTGCCCACCTACGAGCAGTACTTC. This sequence encodes CASSLGFLPTYEQYF.

The rearrangement links TRBV18 to TRBJ2-5; tentatively, D is TRBD2 (5 bases). Trimming removed 3 bases from V and 3 bases from J, with 8 bases in between. The V gene's germline CDR1 is KGHSH and CDR2 LQKENI. This CDR3 is 13 amino acids long. The CDR3 DNA reads TGTGCCAGCTCACCGGGAGCGGAAGAGACCCAGTACTTC. Translated: CASSPGAEETQYF.

This clone was observed a single time. This chain's CDR3 is CASSSQGLNQPQHF. DNA of the CDR3: TGTGCCAGCAGCTCACAGGGCCTCAATCAGCCCCAGCATTTT. V usage is TRBV6-5 and J usage is TRBJ1-5, with D possibly being TRBD1 (6 bases). The ends were cut back, 6 bases at V and 3 bases at J, with 12 bases in the middle. The germline gives CDR1 MNHEY, CDR2 SVGAGI. This CDR3 is 14 amino acids long.

The chain employs TRBV6-5 and TRBJ2-1, with unresolved D. Trimming removed 7 bases from V and 9 bases from J, with 16 bases in between. This CDR3 has 13 amino acids. Germline V gene lookup returns CDR1 MNHEY and CDR2 SVGAGI. The CDR3 spells CASKEPPLGEQFF. The CDR3 DNA reads as TGTGCCAGCAAGGAGCCCCCCCTAGGTGAGCAGTTCTTC.

The genes are TRBV5-1 and TRBJ1-1, with a tentative D call TRBD1 (5 bases). The germline CDR1 and CDR2 sequences are SGHRS and YFSETQ. Trimming removed 4 bases from V and 2 bases from J, with 12 bases in between. The CDR3 spans 14 residues. The CDR3 bases are TGCGCCAGCAGCAACGGACAAGTAAACACTGAAGCTTTCTTT. Its protein product is CASSNGQVNTEAFF.

The rearrangement joins TRBV28 to TRBJ1-5, with D hard to call. This CDR3 has 12 amino acids. V lost 5 bases to trimming and J lost 9 bases, with 11 bases between them. Germline CDR1 reads MDHEN; CDR2 reads SYDVKM. The CDR3 DNA reads TGTGCCAGCAGTCAACCCAATAGGCCCCAGCATTTT. It translates to CASSQPNRPQHF.

This sequence joins TRBV30 and TRBJ1-4; 11 bases are a match to TRBD1. The germline CDR1 and CDR2 sequences are GTSNPN and SVGIG (reference sequence). The J segment lost 9 bases and the V segment lost 5 bases, leaving 2 bases of the junction unmatched. The CDR3 loop spans 12 amino acids. The CDR3 sequence is CAWGTGGQKLFF. The DNA for the CDR3 is TGTGCCTGGGGGACAGGGGGACAAAAACTGTTTTTT.

This chain uses TRBV18 with TRBJ1-1; D is undetermined. This CDR3 comprises 13 residues. With 6 bases removed from V and 5 bases from J, the gap between germline ends came to 13 bases. Germline values: CDR1 KGHSH, CDR2 LQKENI. This chain's CDR3 is CASSPGPGTEAFF. As DNA, the CDR3 is TGTGCCAGCTCCCCCGGGCCGGGGACTGAAGCTTTCTTT.

CDR3 in amino acids: CASSHPHGLALVGLTQYF. The DNA of the CDR3 is TGTGCCAGCAGCCACCCCCACGGGCTGGCCCTGGTTGGGTTGACCCAGTACTTC. The chain carries TRBV3-1 (or the pseudogene TRBV3-2) and TRBJ2-5; D is unresolved. Germline loops: CDR1 LGHDT, CDR2 YNNKEL (reference sequence). V was cut by 3 bases and J by 7 bases, with 27 bases left in between. This CDR3 has 18 residues.

The chain carries TRBV29-1 and TRBJ2-5, with 10 bases aligning to TRBD2. The V segment lost 6 bases and the J segment 7 bases; nucleotides outside the gene matches: 8. This CDR3 comprises 13 residues. Germline V gene lookup returns CDR1 SQVTM and CDR2 ANQGSEA. CDR3 DNA: TGCAGCGTAGGTCAGCGGGAGGGGGGGACCCAGTACTTC. Its translation is CSVGQREGGTQYF.

This clone was counted only a few times. V is TRBV6-2 or TRBV6-3 and J is TRBJ2-7; D is unresolved. Germline CDR1 is MNHEY and CDR2 is SVGEGT. V lost 6 bases and J 0 bases, leaving 18 bases between the germline ends. The CDR3 length is 16 residues. In nucleotides, the CDR3 is TGTGCCAGCAGACCTCCTGGGCCATCTCCCTCCTACGAGCAGTACTTC. Its translation: CASRPPGPSPSYEQYF.

V is TRBV4-2 and J is TRBJ1-6; 8 bases line up with TRBD1. Germline V lookup: CDR1 LGHNA, CDR2 YNFKEQ. Trimming at V came to 1 base and at J to 8 bases, leaving 4 bases not matched to a gene. The CDR3 has 15 residues. The chain's CDR3 is CASSQGTGTYSPLHF. CDR3 DNA: TGTGCCAGCAGCCAAGGGACAGGGACTTATTCACCCCTCCACTTT.

This chain joins TRBV6-5 and TRBJ1-1; D is unresolved. The V end lost 2 bases, the J end lost 4 bases, and 8 bases lay between the germline ends. The CDR3 is 13 amino acids. Per germline, CDR1 MNHEY and CDR2 SVGAGI. The CDR3 here is CASSYERSTEAFF. In nucleotides, the CDR3 is TGTGCCAGCAGTTACGAAAGGAGCACTGAAGCTTTCTTT.

J is TRBJ1-2 and V is TRBV4-3; D unclear. The CDR3 has 13 residues. Germline V CDR1 and CDR2: LGHNA, YSLEER. V was cut by 2 bases and J by 6 bases, with 10 bases left in between. CDR3 sequence reads: CASSQRGVDGYTF. The DNA of the CDR3 is TGCGCCAGCAGCCAACGTGGGGTTGATGGCTACACCTTC.